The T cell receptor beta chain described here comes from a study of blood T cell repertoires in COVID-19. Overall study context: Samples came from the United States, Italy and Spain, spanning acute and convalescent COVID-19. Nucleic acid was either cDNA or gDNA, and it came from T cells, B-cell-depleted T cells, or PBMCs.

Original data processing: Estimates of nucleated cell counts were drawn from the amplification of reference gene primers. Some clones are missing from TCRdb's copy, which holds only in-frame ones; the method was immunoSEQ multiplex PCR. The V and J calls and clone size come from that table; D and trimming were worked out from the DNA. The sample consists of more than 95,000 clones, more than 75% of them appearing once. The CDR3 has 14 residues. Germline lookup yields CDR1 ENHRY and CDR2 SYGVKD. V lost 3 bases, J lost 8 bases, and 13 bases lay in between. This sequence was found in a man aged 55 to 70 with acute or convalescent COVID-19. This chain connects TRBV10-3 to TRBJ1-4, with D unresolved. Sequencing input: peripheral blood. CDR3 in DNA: TGTGCCATCAGTGACCCCGGGATCTACGAAAAACTGTTTTTT. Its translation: CAISDPGIYEKLFF.